This T cell receptor beta chain stems from a study of blood T cell repertoires in COVID-19. Germline V CDR1 and CDR2: LGHDT, YNNKEL (reference sequence). With 4 bases clipped from V and 7 bases from J, the junction kept 14 bases outside the gene matches. The length of the CDR3 is 17 residues. In Cohort 3, a recovered donor had either two negative PCRs, clearance, or symptom resolution. Profiled with immunoSEQ multiplex PCR; TCRdb holds only in-frame clones, not every one. Here the sample spans 150,000 to 200,000 clones, approximately 84% being singletons. This chain links TRBV3-1 (or the pseudogene TRBV3-2) with TRBJ2-7, with 12 bases that match TRBD1. The sequenced sample was PBMCs or T cells enriched from blood (not recorded which). The clonotype was recovered from a man in his forties or fifties who had recovered from COVID-19. CDR3 protein: CASSPRLRGQGAREQYF. As DNA, the CDR3 is TGTGCCAGCAGCCCGCGATTGCGGGGACAGGGGGCAAGAGAGCAGTACTTC.